A selection of T cell receptor beta chains follows, all from one sample in a study of T cell repertoires in cytomegalovirus infection. TCRdb reprocessed the reads via MiXCR and lists one record per CDR3 protein. The sample consists of about 700,000 distinct CDR3 sequences, approximately 33% of them appearing once. For these TCRs, the target antigens are not known. This material consisted of cultured PBMCs, taken from culture after CMV antigen stimulation. Receptors originate from a human donor in good health (CMV status not recorded). Some clones in this sample may be carry-over from other donors' samples. CDR3s include the opening cysteine and the closing phenylalanine or tryptophan. Part of the rows lack a size; the others show once, few, many or a class for expanded clones.

few	TRBV30	TRBJ1-2	CAWSVRHGYTF
few	TRBV7-2	TRBJ1-5	CASSFAGSNQPQHF
few	TRBV7-8	TRBJ2-5	CASIRRRGPGTQYF
NA	TRBV5-1	TRBJ1-1	CASSLIGGDTEAFF
NA	TRBV6-6	TRBJ1-5	CASREPPGYSNQPQHF
many	TRBV7-2	TRBJ1-1	CASSIREWGTEAFF
few	TRBV19	TRBJ2-5	CASSTGQGWQETQYF
few	TRBV7-9	TRBJ2-1	CAGSGVSNEQFF
few	TRBV5-4	TRBJ2-4	CASSLAGTSGAVGF
NA	TRBV14	TRBJ1-1	CASSPQNTYTEAFF
NA	TRBV5-4	TRBJ2-3	CASSYRRSTDTQYF
many	TRBV11-2	TRBJ1-1	CASSLDPGSTEAFF
NA	TRBV15	TRBJ1-1	CATSRVGGEAFF
few	TRBV2	TRBJ1-1	CASSERGSWGNTEAFF
few	TRBV7-9	TRBJ2-1	CASSSQVYNEQFF
NA	TRBV4-2	TRBJ1-2	CASSQVGTAYGYTF
few	TRBV7-2	TRBJ2-2	CASSFDYEPGELFF
few	TRBV7-2	TRBJ1-2	CASSPRARGYGYTF
NA	TRBV12-3/TRBV12-4	TRBJ1-4	CASSFRDPSRSGEKLFF
NA	TRBV2	TRBJ1-4	CASREDSSTEKLFF
few	TRBV6-4	TRBJ1-1	CASSESTLTEAFF
NA	TRBV19	TRBJ2-1	CATLGPAGYNEQFF
few	TRBV7-3	TRBJ2-3	CASNLLAGVIDTQYF
many	TRBV7-8	TRBJ2-1	CASSTSSGEQFF
NA	TRBV5-1	TRBJ2-7	CASSARDRGSYEQYF
few	TRBV11-3	TRBJ2-3	CASSLRRGVSDTQYF
NA	TRBV18	TRBJ1-1	CASSPAVGVNTEAFF
few	TRBV19	TRBJ2-3	CASSIQRTTDTQYF
few	TRBV2	TRBJ2-2	CASSEVGSGRSNTGELFF
NA	TRBV12-3/TRBV12-4	TRBJ2-7	CASRYGTSSYEQYF
NA	TRBV20-1	TRBJ2-7	CSAPVGSYEQYF
many	TRBV7-2	TRBJ2-1	CASSFRARGAYNEQFF
few	TRBV19	TRBJ2-4	CASSIGNIQYF
few	TRBV11-2	TRBJ2-7	CASSSQGGPYEQYF
few	TRBV19	TRBJ1-1	CASSKGSGTEAFF
many	TRBV12-3/TRBV12-4	TRBJ1-1	CASSLTGRTTEAFF
NA	TRBV7-9	TRBJ2-7	CASSSLLAEVSYEQYF
NA	TRBV5-4	TRBJ1-1	CASSKDRTAMNTEAFF
few	TRBV2	TRBJ1-5	CASSDRVVGQPQHF
NA	TRBV12-3/TRBV12-4	TRBJ1-3	CASNTRGNTIYF
few	TRBV20-1	TRBJ2-1	CSARGRETLNEQFF
few	TRBV4-3	TRBJ1-2	CASSQVGVKGNGYTF
few	TRBV6-5	TRBJ1-4	CASKKSMVNEKLFF
NA	TRBV6-1	TRBJ2-3	CASAAGGGADTQYF
few	TRBV6-5	TRBJ2-7	CASSYSLSYEQYF
NA	TRBV5-1	TRBJ2-1	CASSFADRVTNEQFF
NA	TRBV7-6	TRBJ2-1	CASSLRQSNEQFF
NA	TRBV6-1	TRBJ1-2	CASLYRGYTF
NA	TRBV6-5	TRBJ1-1	CASSSPPGTGSPSTEAFF
few	TRBV7-2	TRBJ1-2	CASSLALGGPMEGYTF
few	TRBV10-3	TRBJ2-3	CAISESDKKDSDTQYF